These 27 T cell receptor beta chains were all obtained from the same sample, sequenced in a study of blood T cells in healthy people across ages. Using a J-beta primer mix together with a sample-barcoded 5' primer, a second PCR was run for about 6 to 11 cycles. Using its own MiXCR run on the 5' RACE reads, TCRdb lists one record per CDR3 protein. The sample lists 750,000 to 950,000 distinct CDR3 sequences; approximately 32% were seen once. This sample was also put to use in a study of T cells of mothers and their children.

The sequencing sample was made of blood. The receptors derive from a woman between 40 and 50 years old in good health.

V gene TRBV5-1 combines with J gene TRBJ1-2; possible D gene TRBD1, 6 bases. Trimming removed 4 bases at V and 1 base at J, with 11 bases between. The germline V gene encodes CDR1 SGHRS and CDR2 YFSETQ. The CDR3 is 14 residues long. CDR3 region: CASSTTGDNYGYTF. CDR3 nucleotides: TGCGCCAGCAGCACGACAGGAGATAACTATGGCTACACCTTC.

This clonotype was counted at least ten times. V usage is TRBV5-1 and J usage is TRBJ1-1; TRBD1 is a possible D gene (5 bases). CDR3 size: 14 residues. Trimming cost V 4 bases and J 1 base, with 11 bases left between them. In germline, CDR1 is SGHRS, CDR2 YFSETQ. The CDR3 spells CASSATGQNTEAFF. The CDR3 nucleotides are TGCGCCAGCAGCGCCACGGGGCAGAACACTGAAGCTTTCTTT.

In regard to this clonotype: Germline and junction disagree at one end, which may indicate a read error. The J gene is TRBJ1-2, the V gene TRBV6-5, with D hard to call. Germline values: CDR1 MNHEY, CDR2 SVGAGI. The CDR3 loop spans 8 amino acids. CDR3 DNA sequence: TGCCCTCTGGGGGGCTACACCTTC. It specifies CPLGGYTF.

Comment on this clonotype: At one of its ends the junction is not consistent with the germline gene, which may arise from a read error. This sequence joins TRBV9 and TRBJ2-1, with D unresolved. Germline CDR1 and CDR2: SGDLS and YYNGEE. This CDR3 has 14 residues. CDR3 sequence: CTSSEKTAYNEQFF. The CDR3 region has the DNA TGTACCAGCAGCGAGAAAACCGCCTACAATGAGCAGTTCTTC.

The V and J genes are TRBV7-6 and TRBJ2-5; D call uncertain. The J call is uncertain, as TRBJ2-7 better fits the DNA end. Germline V CDR1 and CDR2: SGHVS, FNYEAQ. This CDR3 is built from 14 residues. CDR3 nucleotide sequence: TGTGCCTGCACCCCCGAAACTTATGGCTACGAGCAGTACTTC. Protein sequence: CACTPETYGYEQYF.

This clonotype was seen once. This rearrangement joins TRBV20-1 to TRBJ2-7; D might be TRBD1 (6 bases). Trimming took off 0 bases at V and 0 bases at J, with 15 bases between the two ends. The germline gives CDR1 DFQATT, CDR2 SNEGSKA (reference sequence). This CDR3 spans 16 amino acids. The CDR3 loop is CSARDLVGTNSYEQYF. CDR3 sequence (DNA): TGCAGTGCTAGAGATCTAGTCGGGACAAACTCCTACGAGCAGTACTTC.

This clonotype was seen a few times. DNA for the CDR3: TGTGCCAGCAGTTTAGGGGGGACTGCCGAGGATACGCAGTATTTT. This encodes CASSLGGTAEDTQYF. The V and J genes are TRBV12-3 or TRBV12-4 and TRBJ2-3; the D gene is possibly TRBD2 (6 bases). There are 15 residues in the CDR3. V was trimmed by 1 base and J by 6 bases, leaving 14 bases between them.

The chain carries TRBV29-1 and TRBJ2-3; 12 bases line up with TRBD2. Germline V gene data show CDR1 as SQVTM and CDR2 as ANQGSEA. The ends lost 7 bases at V and 2 bases at J; junction bases unmatched: 7. CDR3 length: 15 residues. The CDR3 DNA reads as TGCAGCGCTGGGACTAGCGGGCTTCCCACAGATACGCAGTATTTT. Residues: CSAGTSGLPTDTQYF.

This clonotype was seen repeatedly, ten times or more. The rearrangement links TRBV29-1 to TRBJ2-7; D gene uncertain. Germline V gene data show CDR1 as SQVTM and CDR2 as ANQGSEA. The V and J ends lost 0 bases and 4 bases respectively, with 10 bases between them. The CDR3 covers 13 residues. As DNA, the CDR3 is TGCAGCGTTGAAGATGGCCTCGGTTACGAGCAGTACTTC. Translated: CSVEDGLGYEQYF.

The genes are TRBV15 and TRBJ1-5, with D uncertain. From germline, CDR1 is LNHNV and CDR2 YYDKDF (reference sequence). CDR3 size: 15 residues. V was shortened by 0 bases and J by 2 bases, with 8 bases between the two germline ends. The CDR3 reads CATSRERGGNQPQHF. CDR3 sequence (DNA): TGTGCCACCAGCAGAGAACGGGGAGGCAATCAGCCCCAGCATTTT.

A few counts support this clonotype. The V gene is TRBV6-6, the J gene TRBJ2-7; D is ambiguous. This CDR3 comprises 12 residues. Germline V gives CDR1 MNHNY, CDR2 SVGAGI (reference sequence). The germline V and J ends were trimmed by 2 bases and 5 bases, with 7 bases remaining between them. CDR3 in DNA: TGTGCCAGCAGTTACGGTGGGAACGAGCAGTACTTC. This gives the protein CASSYGGNEQYF.

This clonotype was picked up many times. The V call is TRBV6-6, the J call TRBJ2-1, with D possibly being TRBD1 (6 bases). Germline values: CDR1 MNHNY, CDR2 SVGAGI (reference sequence). This CDR3 region has 15 residues. V was pared by 5 bases and J by 0 bases, with 11 bases between. The CDR3 loop reads CASSPQGSSYNEQFF. The CDR3 bases are TGTGCCAGCAGTCCACAGGGAAGCTCCTACAATGAGCAGTTCTTC.

This clonotype was observed many times. The gene calls are TRBV3-1 and TRBJ2-1; TRBD2 matches at 11 bases. Germline-derived CDR1 and CDR2 are LGHDT and YNNKEL (reference sequence). The CDR3 sequence is 15 residues long. Unmatched junction bases numbered 1, after V lost 1 base and J lost 5 bases. DNA of the CDR3: TGTGCCAGCAGCCAAGGACTAGCGGGGAACAATGAGCAGTTCTTC. The encoded protein is CASSQGLAGNNEQFF.

This clonotype was counted at least ten times. The chain couples TRBV20-1 to TRBJ2-5, with D perhaps TRBD1 or TRBD2 (5 bases each). CDR3 length: 16 amino acids. Deletions cut 2 bases from V and 1 base from J, with 17 bases between. CDR1 DFQATT and CDR2 SNEGSKA come from the germline V gene (reference sequence). CDR3 coding DNA: TGCAGTGCTAGAAAAGGGACCCAGCTACTCCAAGAGACCCAGTACTTC. Protein sequence: CSARKGTQLLQETQYF.

This clonotype was seen repeatedly, ten times or more. V and J are TRBV6-2 or TRBV6-3 and TRBJ2-7, with 8 bases lining up with TRBD1. V lost 8 bases and J lost 2; bases outside the gene matches: 2. CDR3 length equals 12 residues. Looked up from germline, CDR1 is MNHEY and CDR2 is SVGEGT. The chain's CDR3 is CASGQGPYEQYF. For the CDR3, the DNA is TGTGCCAGCGGACAGGGCCCCTACGAGCAGTACTTC.

This clonotype was seen many times. V gene TRBV5-1 combines with J gene TRBJ1-2; 7 nucleotides agree with TRBD1. This CDR3 is 15 amino acids long. Trimming removed 3 bases from V and 4 bases from J; junction bases left unmatched: 9. CDR1 is SGHRS and CDR2 is YFSETQ in the germline V gene. The CDR3 bases are TGCGCCAGCAGCTCGCAGGGGACAGCGAGCTATGGCTACACCTTC. Translation gives CASSSQGTASYGYTF.

At least ten counts were recorded for this clonotype. The chain employs TRBV7-8 and TRBJ2-7; TRBD2 agrees at 8 bases. CDR1 is SGHVS and CDR2 is FQNEAQ in the germline V gene. V trimming: 1 base; J trimming: 4 bases; junction bases outside the gene matches: 9. The CDR3 covers 16 residues. The CDR3 is CASSLVGGGGLYEQYF. CDR3 nucleotides: TGTGCCAGCAGCTTAGTGGGCGGCGGGGGGCTGTACGAGCAGTACTTC.

The chain recombines TRBV20-1 with TRBJ2-3; TRBD2 matches 7 bases. CDR1 DFQATT and CDR2 SNEGSKA come from the germline V gene (reference sequence). Trimming removed 6 bases from V and 2 bases from J; junction bases left unmatched: 14. The CDR3 extends over 16 amino acids. The CDR3 coding sequence is TGCAGTGCCACCCCGTTAGGCGGGGGAGCCACAGATACGCAGTATTTT. This sequence encodes CSATPLGGGATDTQYF.

The V gene is TRBV6-6, the J gene TRBJ2-2; D gene unclear. The V end was cut by 2 bases, the J end by 1 base, with 8 bases between. Germline assignment: CDR1 MNHNY and CDR2 SVGAGI (reference sequence). The CDR3 is 15 residues long. Written as DNA, the CDR3 is TGTGCCAGCAGTTACCGGGTGATGAACACCGGGGAGCTGTTTTTT. The encoded protein is CASSYRVMNTGELFF.

At least ten counts were recorded for this clonotype. The chain joins TRBV27 to TRBJ2-7; the D gene is possibly TRBD1 (7 bases). CDR3 length: 15 amino acids. V lost 5 bases to trimming and J lost 0 bases, with 14 bases between them. Germline loops: CDR1 MNHEY, CDR2 SMNVEV (reference sequence). This chain's CDR3 is CASSPAGGSSYEQYF. The CDR3 nucleotides are TGTGCCAGCAGTCCAGCAGGGGGGAGCTCCTACGAGCAGTACTTC.

This clonotype was observed a handful of times. J is TRBJ1-5 and V is TRBV20-1; D unclear. V shed 3 bases and J shed 2 bases, with 11 bases lying between them. This CDR3 has 14 residues. Germline CDR1 and CDR2: DFQATT and SNEGSKA (reference sequence). CDR3 bases: TGCAGTGCTAGCGGTCTCTGGGGCAATCAGCCCCAGCATTTT. Translation: CSASGLWGNQPQHF.

This chain joins TRBV29-1 and TRBJ2-3; possibly TRBD2 for D (5 bases). CDR1 and CDR2 (germline): SQVTM, ANQGSEA. V was pared by 3 bases and J by 3 bases, with 7 bases between. This CDR3 is built from 12 residues. CDR3 amino acids: CSVDLATDTQYF. As DNA, the CDR3 is TGCAGCGTTGATTTAGCGACAGATACGCAGTATTTT.

This clonotype has ten or more counts. The genes are TRBV7-3 and TRBJ2-5, with 8 nucleotides matching TRBD2. The germline V gene encodes CDR1 SGHTA and CDR2 FQGTGA. This CDR3 is 15 amino acids long. The J segment lost 4 bases and the V segment lost 4 bases, leaving 8 bases of the junction unmatched. The CDR3 loop reads CASSSTGTRGETQYF. In nucleotides, the CDR3 is TGTGCCAGCAGCTCAACCGGGACTAGGGGAGAGACCCAGTACTTC.

The CDR3 DNA reads as TGTGCCAGCAGCTTGGTGGGACAGGGACAGGCCAATGAGCAGTTCTTC. Encoded protein: CASSLVGQGQANEQFF. This chain connects TRBV7-9 to TRBJ2-1; 9 bases are a match to TRBD1. Germline-derived CDR1 and CDR2 are SEHNR and FQNEAQ (reference sequence). This CDR3 is 16 amino acids long. V gave up 3 bases and J gave up 6 bases; unmatched junction bases: 9.

V is TRBV20-1 and J is TRBJ1-2; the D gene is possibly TRBD1 (5 bases). The CDR3 has 13 amino acids. V was clipped by 6 bases and J by 5 bases, with 16 bases between them. The germline V gene encodes CDR1 DFQATT and CDR2 SNEGSKA (reference sequence). In DNA form, the CDR3 reads TGCAGTGCCGTGGACGGGGCATCGTATGGCTACACCTTC. Protein product: CSAVDGASYGYTF.

This clonotype was observed a few times. This chain uses TRBV20-1 with TRBJ1-5, with D possibly TRBD1 on 5 matching bases. V dropped 0 bases and J dropped 2 bases, with 11 bases sitting between them. The germline V gene encodes CDR1 DFQATT and CDR2 SNEGSKA (reference sequence). This CDR3 contains 15 residues. CDR3 protein: CSARDLGGRNQPQHF. The CDR3 DNA sequence: TGCAGTGCTAGAGATCTGGGGGGTCGCAATCAGCCCCAGCATTTT.

With respect to this clonotype: At one end the junction does not follow the germline gene, possibly because of a read error. The chain combines TRBV5-1 with TRBJ2-1, with D tentatively TRBD1 or TRBD2 (6 bases each). This CDR3 comprises 17 residues. Germline CDR1 and CDR2: SGHRS and YFSETQ. The CDR3 is CASSFGGTFGGYNGQFF. The CDR3 DNA reads TGCGCCAGCAGCTTTGGTGGAACGTTCGGGGGCTACAATGGGCAGTTCTTC.